The 15 T cell receptor beta chains below all came from one sample that was sequenced in a study of blood T cell repertoires in COVID-19. Sequencing was performed with immunoSEQ multiplex PCR; in TCRdb, only in-frame clones are kept and a portion is missing. The sample comprises roughly 220,000 clones, more than 80% of which are singletons, and roughly 3.4% rests with the top ten. Sequenced sample: PBMCs or T cells enriched from blood (not recorded which). All receptors derive from a woman aged 40 to 50 with acute COVID-19.

V and J are TRBV2 and TRBJ2-5; D gene ambiguous. CDR1 SNHLY and CDR2 FYNNEI come from the germline V gene. The CDR3 length is 14 residues. Trimming shortened V by 5 bases and J by 2 bases, and 12 bases separated the two germline ends. DNA for the CDR3: TGTGCCAGCAGTTTGCAGGTCCTACAAGAGACCCAGTACTTC. Translated: CASSLQVLQETQYF.

The chain couples TRBV7-2 to TRBJ1-5; 9 positions agree with TRBD1. The V and J ends lost 5 bases and 7 bases, in that order; junction bases with no gene match: 12. The CDR3 loop spans 16 amino acids. Germline loops: CDR1 SGHTA, CDR2 FQGNSA. CDR3 nucleotide sequence: TGTGCCAGCAGCCCTAGCGTTGACAGGGGGGGACAGCCCCAGCATTTT. This gives the protein CASSPSVDRGGQPQHF.

This clone turned up a few times. The genes are TRBV2 and TRBJ1-6, with D uncertain. Looked up from germline, CDR1 is SNHLY and CDR2 is FYNNEI. The CDR3 has 15 residues. V was cut by 1 base and J by 6 bases, with 10 bases left in between. The CDR3 spells CASSEVGDINSPLHF. The CDR3 coding sequence is TGTGCCAGCAGTGAAGTGGGCGACATTAATTCACCCCTCCACTTT.

The rearrangement links TRBV6-2 or TRBV6-3 to TRBJ1-1; perhaps TRBD1 as D (6 bases). The CDR3 extends over 15 amino acids. Per germline, CDR1 MNHEY and CDR2 SVGEGT. Trimming removed 5 bases from V and 1 base from J, with 14 bases in between. CDR3 sequence (DNA): TGTGCCAGCAGTATACCGGGACACAGGAACACTGAAGCTTTCTTT. This codes for CASSIPGHRNTEAFF.

The chain is built from TRBV7-2 and TRBJ1-5; TRBD1 agrees at 7 bases. With 5 bases clipped from V and 7 bases from J, the junction kept 5 bases outside the gene matches. The CDR3 runs to 13 residues. Germline CDR1 SGHTA, CDR2 FQGNSA. As DNA, the CDR3 is TGTGCCAGCAGCACTAGAGGGGGCCAGCCCCAGCATTTT. Translation: CASSTRGGQPQHF.

V and J are TRBV5-1 and TRBJ1-5, with D unclear. The V end lost 2 bases, the J end lost 1 base, and 13 bases lay between the germline ends. The CDR3 sequence is 16 residues long. The germline gives CDR1 SGHRS, CDR2 YFSETQ. CDR3 sequence (DNA): TGCGCCAGCAGCTTAGACTCCCCGGGGAGCAATCAGCCCCAGCATTTT. It yields the protein CASSLDSPGSNQPQHF.

This sequence joins TRBV9 and TRBJ1-4; D gene uncertain. The ends were cut back, 3 bases at V and 7 bases at J, with 10 bases in the middle. The CDR3 spans 13 residues. Germline loops: CDR1 SGDLS, CDR2 YYNGEE. The CDR3 region is CASSDLAGEKLFF. CDR3 sequence (DNA): TGTGCCAGCAGCGACCTGGCGGGTGAAAAACTGTTTTTT.

The CDR3 spells CAISESGSGEAFF. CDR3 bases: TGTGCCATCAGTGAGTCGGGGAGTGGGGAGGCTTTCTTT. The rearrangement joins TRBV10-3 to TRBJ1-1; D ambiguous. Trimming pared 0 bases from V and 11 bases from J, leaving 13 bases between. CDR1 and CDR2 from the germline V gene are ENHRY and SYGVKD. This CDR3 is built from 13 residues.

Here the CDR3 reads CASSQTGKSSGYTF. The CDR3 DNA is TGCGCCAGCAGCCAGACAGGGAAATCTAGTGGCTACACCTTC. The V gene is TRBV4-3, the J gene TRBJ1-2, with TRBD1 matching over 7 bases. The CDR3 runs to 14 residues. CDR1 LGHNA and CDR2 YSLEER come from the germline V gene. V lost 3 bases to trimming and J lost 7 bases; unmatched junction nucleotides: 8.

V and J are TRBV4-1 and TRBJ1-2; D unclear. This CDR3 spans 12 amino acids. From germline, CDR1 is MGHRA and CDR2 YSYEKL. V was shortened by 1 base and J by 7 bases, with 7 bases between the two germline ends. CDR3 protein: CASSQVGGGYTF. DNA of the CDR3: TGCGCCAGCAGCCAAGTCGGAGGTGGCTACACCTTC.

The rearrangement uses TRBV7-6 and TRBJ1-5; D is uncertain. Germline CDR1 and CDR2: SGHVS and FNYEAQ. V was cut by 1 base and J by 5 bases, with 6 bases left in between. The CDR3 totals 13 residues. The CDR3 sequence is CASSLVADQPQHF. In DNA, the CDR3 is TGTGCCAGCAGCTTAGTGGCGGATCAGCCCCAGCATTTT.

The chain employs TRBV4-1 and TRBJ2-3; 11 bases are shared with TRBD2. The CDR3 consists of 16 residues. Germline V gene sequence: CDR1 MGHRA, CDR2 YSYEKL. Unmatched junction bases numbered 2, after V lost 1 base and J lost 2 bases. The CDR3 region is CASSQGLAGTTDTQYF. The CDR3 DNA is TGCGCCAGCAGCCAAGGACTAGCGGGGACCACAGATACGCAGTATTTT.

This clone was observed at least ten times. This rearrangement joins TRBV7-2 to TRBJ1-6; no reliable D call. The V end lost 5 bases, the J end lost 7 bases, and 12 bases lay between the germline ends. The CDR3 is 14 residues long. Per the germline V gene, CDR1 is SGHTA and CDR2 is FQGNSA. CDR3: CASSQAPLNSPLHF. The CDR3, as DNA: TGTGCCAGCAGCCAGGCACCTCTGAATTCACCCCTCCACTTT.

This chain connects TRBV19 to TRBJ1-5; a weak D match, TRBD1 (6 bases). CDR3 length: 14 amino acids. The V and J ends lost 4 bases and 9 bases respectively, with 16 bases between them. Germline assignment: CDR1 LNHDA and CDR2 SQIVND (reference sequence). CDR3 sequence: CASSTTLKGGPQHF. The DNA for the CDR3 is TGTGCCAGTAGTACAACACTGAAAGGGGGGCCCCAGCATTTT.

The chain uses TRBV5-1 and TRBJ1-5; D is possibly TRBD1 (6 bases). The CDR3 runs 14 residues. V was clipped by 4 bases and J by 5 bases, with 13 bases between them. CDR1 SGHRS and CDR2 YFSETQ come from the germline V gene. Here the CDR3 reads CASSVDSGDQPQHF. The CDR3 nucleotides are TGCGCCAGCAGCGTGGACAGCGGGGATCAGCCCCAGCATTTT.